This passage covers 24 T cell receptor beta chains from one sample sequenced in a study of OX40 agonist ivuxolimab in advanced cancers. To prepare the library, the immunoSEQ multiplex PCR assay was applied. What TCRdb holds here is the immuneACCESS table cut down to in-frame rearrangements. Part of the clones is not present; checked against another copy, under half of the missing clones reflect an unresolved V gene, and the others are unexplained. A total of about 18,000 clones appear in this sample, more than 65% of them only once. The top ten clonotypes cover 15% to 20% of the sample. Source: CD4+ or CD8+ T cells sorted from blood, taken in a trial of the OX40 agonist ivuxolimab. All receptors come from an adult with an advanced solid tumor such as melanoma, head and neck, liver or kidney cancer.

In its sample, this clone was seen a few times. V usage is TRBV19 and J usage is TRBJ2-7; TRBD2 might be the D (6 bases). Germline-derived CDR1 and CDR2 are LNHDA and SQIVND (reference sequence). V was cut by 8 bases and J by 3 bases, with 20 bases left in between. The CDR3 runs to 15 residues. The chain's CDR3 is CASSGLEGTRYEQYF. The CDR3 nucleotides read TGTGCCAGTTCAGGTTTGGAGGGCACCCGCTACGAGCAGTACTTC.

The V and J genes are TRBV5-6 and TRBJ2-7; D is possibly TRBD1 (5 bases). CDR3 length: 15 amino acids. V was clipped by 0 bases and J by 3 bases, with 13 bases between them. Per the germline V gene, CDR1 is SGHDT and CDR2 is YYEEEE. This chain's CDR3 is CASSLGAGSYYEQYF. The CDR3 bases are TGTGCCAGCAGCTTGGGTGCAGGGTCTTACTACGAGCAGTACTTC. Based on the CDR3 plus reference TRBV5-6 and TRBJ2-7, the full variable domain is DAGVTQSPTHLIKTRGQQVTLRCSPKSGHDTVSWYQQALGQGPQFIFQYYEEEERQRGNFPDRFSGHQFPNYSSELNVNALLLGDSALYLCASSLGAGSYYEQYFGPGTRLTVT.

The chain recombines TRBV6-6 with TRBJ2-1; D gene ambiguous. This CDR3 has 13 amino acids. CDR1 and CDR2 (germline): MNHNY, SVGAGI (reference sequence). The germline V and J ends were trimmed by 3 bases and 7 bases, with 10 bases remaining between them. CDR3 loop: CASSYLPRNEQFF. In DNA, the CDR3 is TGTGCCAGCAGTTATCTTCCTCGGAATGAGCAGTTCTTC.

V gene TRBV7-9 combines with J gene TRBJ2-1; TRBD1 agrees at 7 bases. Trimming cost V 5 bases and J 9 bases; bases outside gene matches: 7. The CDR3 is made up of 13 amino acids. Germline-derived CDR1 and CDR2 are SEHNR and FQNEAQ (reference sequence). DNA for the CDR3: TGTGCCAGCAGCATAGACAGGGTAGGTGAGCAGTTCTTC. It translates to CASSIDRVGEQFF. Combining the CDR3 with reference TRBV7-9 and TRBJ2-1 gives the whole variable domain DTGVSQNPRHKITKRGQNVTFRCDPISEHNRLYWYRQTLGQGPEFLTYFQNEAQLEKSRLLSDRFSAERPKGSFSTLEIQRTEQGDSAMYLCASSIDRVGEQFFGPGTRLTVL.

This chain joins TRBV27 and TRBJ2-1; 11 bases are shared with TRBD2. CDR3 length: 15 residues. Germline V gene sequence: CDR1 MNHEY, CDR2 SMNVEV (reference sequence). V lost 3 bases, J lost 8 bases, and 6 bases stayed unmatched. The CDR3 spells CASSFTSGSSDEQFF. For the CDR3, the DNA is TGTGCCAGCAGTTTCACTAGCGGGAGTAGTGATGAGCAGTTCTTC.

The chain employs TRBV9 and TRBJ2-5, with a tentative D call TRBD2 (5 bases). CDR1 SGDLS and CDR2 YYNGEE come from the germline V gene. V was clipped by 0 bases and J by 1 base, with 13 bases between them. The length of the CDR3 is 16 residues. CDR3 DNA: TGTGCCAGCAGCGTAGAAAGCGGAGGTTTCCAAGAGACCCAGTACTTC. Translated, it gives CASSVESGGFQETQYF.

The rearrangement uses TRBV4-3 and TRBJ2-3; 11 positions agree with TRBD1. J was trimmed by 4 bases and V by 1 base; bases with no gene match: 4. In germline, CDR1 is LGHNA, CDR2 YSLEER. The CDR3 length is 16 residues. DNA for the CDR3: TGCGCCAGCAGCCAAGGCGGGGACAGGGGGGCAGATACGCAGTATTTT. Protein product: CASSQGGDRGADTQYF.

The V gene is TRBV6-5, the J gene TRBJ1-1, with D possibly TRBD1 on 5 matching bases. Trimming pared 2 bases from V and 5 bases from J, leaving 9 bases between. Germline lookup yields CDR1 MNHEY and CDR2 SVGAGI. CDR3 length equals 13 residues. CDR3 nucleotide sequence: TGTGCCAGCAGTTACGGCAGGGATACTGAAGCTTTCTTT. Translated, it gives CASSYGRDTEAFF.

The chain combines TRBV11-2 with TRBJ2-7; weak D call: TRBD1 (6 bases). Germline CDR1 reads SGHAT; CDR2 reads FQNNGV. This CDR3 is built from 15 residues. With 0 bases removed from V and 4 bases from J, the gap between germline ends came to 13 bases. CDR3 amino acids: CASSLDLTGTYEQYF. Here the CDR3 DNA reads TGTGCCAGCAGCTTAGACCTTACAGGGACGTACGAGCAGTACTTC.

The V gene is TRBV5-2, the J gene TRBJ1-2; the D call of TRBD1 is as the table states it, not checked on the DNA. TRBV5-2 is a pseudogene. The CDR3 loop spans 15 amino acids. The CDR3 region is CASSLDRGSNYGYTF. CDR3 DNA: TGCGCCAGCAGCCTTGACAGGGGAAGTAACTATGGCTACACCTTC.

The chain employs TRBV27 and TRBJ2-7; 7 positions agree with TRBD2. The germline CDR1 and CDR2 sequences are MNHEY and SMNVEV (reference sequence). Unmatched junction bases numbered 5, after V lost 6 bases and J lost 3 bases. This CDR3 is built from 13 residues. The CDR3, as DNA: TGTGCCAGCAGCCAGCGGGGCGGCTACGAGCAGTACTTC. The encoded protein is CASSQRGGYEQYF.

The chain carries TRBV5-5 and TRBJ1-1; the D is unclear. Germline CDR1 SGHKS, CDR2 YYEKEE (reference sequence). The CDR3 contains 14 residues. Trimming cost V 3 bases and J 0 bases, with 9 bases left between them. CDR3 sequence reads: CASSWGGVNTEAFF. The CDR3, as DNA: TGTGCCAGCAGCTGGGGTGGAGTGAACACTGAAGCTTTCTTT. Full variable domain (missing parts from reference TRBV5-5 and TRBJ1-1): DAGVTQSPTHLIKTRGQQVTLRCSPISGHKSVSWYQQVLGQGPQFIFQYYEKEERGRGNFPDRFSARQFPNYSSELNVNALLLGDSALYLCASSWGGVNTEAFFGQGTRLTVV.

The J gene is TRBJ2-1, the V gene TRBV29-1; the match to TRBD2 covers 10 bases. V lost 4 bases to trimming and J lost 7 bases; unmatched junction nucleotides: 4. CDR3 length: 13 amino acids. Germline V gives CDR1 SQVTM, CDR2 ANQGSEA. The chain's CDR3 is CSVVGLAENEQFF. CDR3 nucleotides: TGCAGCGTTGTAGGACTAGCGGAGAATGAGCAGTTCTTC.

The rearrangement uses TRBV10-1 and TRBJ2-1; D ambiguous. The V end lost 7 bases, the J end lost 5 bases, and 12 bases lay between the germline ends. The CDR3 has 13 amino acids. In germline, CDR1 is WNHNN, CDR2 SYGVQD (reference sequence). The CDR3 bases are TGCGCCAGCACCGATTCCCCCGACAATGAGCAGTTCTTC. As protein: CASTDSPDNEQFF.

The chain employs TRBV4-2 and TRBJ2-7; 7 bases align to TRBD1. V lost 5 bases to trimming and J lost 3 bases; unmatched junction nucleotides: 4. The CDR3 runs to 13 residues. Germline lookup yields CDR1 LGHNA and CDR2 YNFKEQ. CDR3: CASSWGQNYEQYF. The CDR3 nucleotides read TGTGCCAGCAGCTGGGGACAGAACTACGAGCAGTACTTC.

Comments on this clone: The same CDR3 is also encoded by other DNA sequences in this sample. The chain joins TRBV9 to TRBJ2-5; TRBD1 might be the D (5 bases). The CDR3 runs to 14 residues. V lost 2 bases, J lost 4 bases, and 12 bases lay in between. Per germline, CDR1 SGDLS and CDR2 YYNGEE. This CDR3 reads CASSVGLVRETQYF. The CDR3 nucleotides read TGTGCCAGCAGCGTGGGGCTGGTAAGAGAGACCCAGTACTTC.

DNA for the CDR3: TGTGCCTGCCGGTCAACCGGGACAGGGGAAGGCGAGCAGTACTTC. Translating gives CACRSTGTGEGEQYF. The V and J genes are TRBV6-6 and TRBJ2-7; 10 bases fit TRBD1. CDR3 length equals 15 residues. Germline V gives CDR1 MNHNY, CDR2 SVGAGI (reference sequence). V was pared by 11 bases and J by 6 bases, with 16 bases of the junction left unmatched.

The chain uses TRBV18 and TRBJ2-7, with D uncertain. CDR3 length equals 12 residues. In germline, CDR1 is KGHSH, CDR2 LQKENI. V dropped 5 bases and J dropped 3 bases, with 8 bases sitting between them. This CDR3 reads CASSSDIYEQYF. For the CDR3, the DNA is TGTGCCAGCTCATCAGATATCTACGAGCAGTACTTC.

The chain carries TRBV27 and TRBJ2-7; D is undetermined. The germline V and J ends were trimmed by 8 bases and 0 bases, with 11 bases remaining between them. The CDR3 spans 13 residues. Germline V gene data show CDR1 as MNHEY and CDR2 as SMNVEV (reference sequence). The CDR3 sequence: CASLGGPSYEQYF. For the CDR3, the DNA is TGTGCCAGCCTGGGTGGCCCCTCCTACGAGCAGTACTTC.

This clone is termed medium-sized. The chain joins TRBV5-1 to TRBJ2-3; TRBD2 is a possible D gene (5 bases). Per germline, CDR1 SGHRS and CDR2 YFSETQ. Trimming took 4 bases from V and 1 from J, leaving 10 bases between them. This CDR3 has 14 amino acids. The CDR3 loop reads CASSPTRGTDTQYF. The CDR3 nucleotides are TGCGCCAGCAGCCCTACTAGGGGCACAGATACGCAGTATTTT.

This chain uses TRBV5-4 with TRBJ2-7, with D unclear. The V gene lost 4 bases and the J gene lost 4 bases, with 9 bases spanning the gap. The CDR3 runs to 12 residues. CDR1 and CDR2 from the germline V gene are SGHNT and YYREEE (reference sequence). CDR3 sequence (DNA): TGTGCCAGCAGCCGTGGGCCATACGAGCAGTACTTC. It specifies CASSRGPYEQYF.

In its sample, this clone was seen a few times. This chain connects TRBV11-2 to TRBJ2-3; D remains ambiguous. Germline lookup yields CDR1 SGHAT and CDR2 FQNNGV. V was clipped by 1 base and J by 3 bases, with 11 bases between them. This CDR3 is built from 15 residues. CDR3 coding DNA: TGTGCCAGCAGCTTAGGTCCCCGTTGGACAGATACGCAGTATTTT. Translating it yields CASSLGPRWTDTQYF.

The chain has TRBV5-4 and TRBJ2-3, with a tentative D call TRBD2 (6 bases). Trimming cost V 0 bases and J 4 bases, with 9 bases left between them. This CDR3 is 14 amino acids long. Germline lookup yields CDR1 SGHNT and CDR2 YYREEE (reference sequence). CDR3 region: CASSLAGSPDTQYF. CDR3 bases: TGTGCCAGCAGCTTGGCCGGGAGCCCAGATACGCAGTATTTT.

V usage is TRBV27 and J usage is TRBJ2-1, with 9 bases aligning to TRBD1. Per germline, CDR1 MNHEY and CDR2 SMNVEV (reference sequence). The CDR3 sequence is 13 residues long. The trim removed 6 bases at V and 7 bases at J, leaving 4 bases unmatched. The CDR3 coding sequence is TGTGCCAGCAGCTTACAGGGGGCGAATGAGCAGTTCTTC. It specifies CASSLQGANEQFF.